The present entry profiles one TCR beta chain with its context. Recruitment covered 25 or so US areas and drew participants whose ages spanned roughly 18 to 100 years. Cohort placement rested on clinical history that participants reported themselves. Sequencing was performed with immunoSEQ multiplex PCR; in TCRdb, only in-frame clones are kept and a portion is missing. The table has roughly 250,000 clones, about 85% seen once. The sample is drawn from a study of blood T cell repertoires in COVID-19. The TCR was taken from a woman between 25 and 40 years old with acute COVID-19. Sequencing was performed on PBMCs or T cells enriched from blood (not recorded which).

CDR3 sequence (DNA): TGTGCCAGCAGCGCCGCCCCGGGACAGGTTAATGAAAAACTGTTTTTT. As protein: CASSAAPGQVNEKLFF. The V gene is TRBV9, the J gene TRBJ1-4; 8 nucleotides agree with TRBD1. Germline V gene sequence: CDR1 SGDLS, CDR2 YYNGEE. J gave up 4 bases and V 3 bases, and 8 bases lay outside the gene matches. There are 16 residues in the CDR3.